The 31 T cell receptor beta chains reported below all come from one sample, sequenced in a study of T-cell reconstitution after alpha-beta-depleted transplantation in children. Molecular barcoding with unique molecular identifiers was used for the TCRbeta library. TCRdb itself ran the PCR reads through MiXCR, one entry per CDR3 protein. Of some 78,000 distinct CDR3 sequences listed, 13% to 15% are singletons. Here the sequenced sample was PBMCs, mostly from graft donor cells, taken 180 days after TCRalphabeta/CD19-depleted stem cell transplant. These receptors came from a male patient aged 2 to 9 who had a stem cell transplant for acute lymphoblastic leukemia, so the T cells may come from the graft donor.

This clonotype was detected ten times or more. CDR3 amino acids: CARGARGHSPFYEQYF. The DNA of the CDR3 is TGTGCCAGGGGAGCCCGGGGACACTCGCCGTTCTACGAGCAGTACTTC. The V gene is TRBV9, the J gene TRBJ2-7; maybe TRBD1 (6 bases). Per the germline V gene, CDR1 is SGDLS and CDR2 is YYNGEE. Trimming pared 8 bases from V and 3 bases from J, leaving 24 bases between. The CDR3 has 16 amino acids.

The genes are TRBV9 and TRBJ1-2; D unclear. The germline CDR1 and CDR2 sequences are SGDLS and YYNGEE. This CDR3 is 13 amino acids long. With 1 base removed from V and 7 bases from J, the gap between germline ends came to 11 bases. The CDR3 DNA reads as TGTGCCAGCAGCGTATCAGGAGGTGGTGGCTACACCTTC. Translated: CASSVSGGGGYTF.

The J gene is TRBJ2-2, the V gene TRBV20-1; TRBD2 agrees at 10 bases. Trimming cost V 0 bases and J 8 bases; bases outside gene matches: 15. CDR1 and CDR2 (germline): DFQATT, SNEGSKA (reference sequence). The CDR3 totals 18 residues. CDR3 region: CSARDPPGERGGTGELFF. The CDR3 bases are TGCAGTGCTAGAGATCCCCCGGGGGAGCGGGGGGGCACTGGGGAGCTGTTTTTT.

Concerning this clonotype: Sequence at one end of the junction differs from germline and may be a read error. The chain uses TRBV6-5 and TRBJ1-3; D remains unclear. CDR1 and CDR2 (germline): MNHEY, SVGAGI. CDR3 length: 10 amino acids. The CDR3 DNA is TGTGCCAGCAGTAGGCGCCATAAGGATTTT. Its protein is CASSRRHKDF.

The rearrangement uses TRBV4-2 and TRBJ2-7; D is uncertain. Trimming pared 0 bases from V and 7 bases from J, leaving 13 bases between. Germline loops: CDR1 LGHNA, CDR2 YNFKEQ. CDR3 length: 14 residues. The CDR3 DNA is TGTGCCAGCAGCCAAGAAAAGGTTTCGAGGGAGCAGTACTTC. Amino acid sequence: CASSQEKVSREQYF.

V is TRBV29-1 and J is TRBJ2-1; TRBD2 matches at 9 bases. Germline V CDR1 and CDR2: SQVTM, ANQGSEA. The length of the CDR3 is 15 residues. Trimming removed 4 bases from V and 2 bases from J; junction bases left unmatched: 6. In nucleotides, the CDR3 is TGCAGCGTTGGAGGGGTAGCGGGGGCCTACAATGAGCAGTTCTTC. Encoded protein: CSVGGVAGAYNEQFF.

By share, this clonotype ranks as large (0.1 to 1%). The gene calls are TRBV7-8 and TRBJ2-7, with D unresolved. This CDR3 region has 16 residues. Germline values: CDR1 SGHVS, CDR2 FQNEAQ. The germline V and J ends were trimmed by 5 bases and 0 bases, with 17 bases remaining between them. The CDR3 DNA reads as TGTGCCAGCAGCGCCGGGCACTACGGAAGCTCCTACGAGCAGTACTTC. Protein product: CASSAGHYGSSYEQYF.

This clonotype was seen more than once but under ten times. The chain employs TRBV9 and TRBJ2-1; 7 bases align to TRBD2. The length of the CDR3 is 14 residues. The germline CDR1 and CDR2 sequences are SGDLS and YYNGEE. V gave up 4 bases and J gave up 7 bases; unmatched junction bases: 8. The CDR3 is CASSFGRGGNEQFF. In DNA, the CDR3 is TGTGCCAGCAGCTTCGGACGGGGAGGGAATGAGCAGTTCTTC.

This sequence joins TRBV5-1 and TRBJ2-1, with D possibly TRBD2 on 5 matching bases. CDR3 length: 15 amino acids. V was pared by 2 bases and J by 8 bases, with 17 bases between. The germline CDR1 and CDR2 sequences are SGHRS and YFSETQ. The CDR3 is CASSFEGLRIHEQFF. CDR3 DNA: TGCGCCAGCAGCTTTGAGGGCCTTAGGATCCATGAGCAGTTCTTC.

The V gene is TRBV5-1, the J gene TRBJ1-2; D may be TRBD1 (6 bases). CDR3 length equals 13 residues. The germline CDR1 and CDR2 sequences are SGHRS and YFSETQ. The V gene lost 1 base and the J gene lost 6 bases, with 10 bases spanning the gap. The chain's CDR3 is CASSLTGPDGYTF. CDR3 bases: TGCGCCAGCAGCTTGACAGGGCCTGATGGCTACACCTTC.

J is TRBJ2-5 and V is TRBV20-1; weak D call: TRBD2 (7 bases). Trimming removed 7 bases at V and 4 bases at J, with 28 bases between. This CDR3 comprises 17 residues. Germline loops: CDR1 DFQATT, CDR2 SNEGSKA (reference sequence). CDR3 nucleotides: TGCAGTGATCGGGGGGCGCAAAGGAAGTGGTGGGCAGAGACCCAGTACTTC. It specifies CSDRGAQRKWWAETQYF.

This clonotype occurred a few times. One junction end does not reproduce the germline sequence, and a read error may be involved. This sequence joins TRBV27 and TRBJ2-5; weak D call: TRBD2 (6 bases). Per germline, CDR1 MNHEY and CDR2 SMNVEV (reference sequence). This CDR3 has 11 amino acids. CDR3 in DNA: TGTGCCAGCAGTTTTGGGGGGACCCACTACTTC. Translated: CASSFGGTHYF.

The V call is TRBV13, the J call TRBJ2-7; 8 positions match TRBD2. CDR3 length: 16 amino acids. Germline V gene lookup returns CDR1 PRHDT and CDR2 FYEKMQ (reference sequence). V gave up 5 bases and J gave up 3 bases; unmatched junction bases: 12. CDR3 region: CASSPPGEREHYEQYF. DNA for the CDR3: TGTGCCAGCAGCCCCCCTGGGGAGCGGGAGCACTACGAGCAGTACTTC.

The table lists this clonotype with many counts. CDR3 amino acids: CASSPGARGTYNSPLHF. The CDR3 DNA reads as TGTGCCAGCAGCCCCGGGGCGAGGGGGACCTATAATTCACCCCTCCACTTT. The V call is TRBV6-5, the J call TRBJ1-6; D possibly corresponds to TRBD1 (6 bases). The CDR3 consists of 17 residues. CDR1 is MNHEY and CDR2 is SVGAGI in the germline V gene. Trimming cost V 6 bases and J 2 bases, with 17 bases left between them.

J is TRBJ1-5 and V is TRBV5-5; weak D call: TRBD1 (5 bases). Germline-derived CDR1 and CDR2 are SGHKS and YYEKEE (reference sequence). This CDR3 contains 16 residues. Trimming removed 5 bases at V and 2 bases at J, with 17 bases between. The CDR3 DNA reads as TGTGCCAGCAGTCCTACAGGTGGGATTGGCAATCAGCCCCAGCATTTT. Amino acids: CASSPTGGIGNQPQHF.

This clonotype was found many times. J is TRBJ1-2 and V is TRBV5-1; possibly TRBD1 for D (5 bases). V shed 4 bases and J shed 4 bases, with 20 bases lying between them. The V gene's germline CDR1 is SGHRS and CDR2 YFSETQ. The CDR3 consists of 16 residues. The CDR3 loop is CASSQGRGLSGYGYTF. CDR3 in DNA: TGCGCCAGCAGCCAGGGAAGGGGACTTTCCGGCTATGGCTACACCTTC. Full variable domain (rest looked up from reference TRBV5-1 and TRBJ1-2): KAGVTQTPRYLIKTRGQQVTLSCSPISGHRSVSWYQQTPGQGLQFLFEYFSETQRNKGNFPGRFSGRQFSNSRSEMNVSTLELGDSALYLCASSQGRGLSGYGYTFGSGTRLTVV.

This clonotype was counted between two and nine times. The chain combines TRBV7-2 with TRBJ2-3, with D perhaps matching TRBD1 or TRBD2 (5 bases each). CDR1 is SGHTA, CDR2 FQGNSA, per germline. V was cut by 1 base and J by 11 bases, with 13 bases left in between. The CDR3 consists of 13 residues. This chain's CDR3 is CASSLDAGGGQYF. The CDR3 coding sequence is TGTGCCAGCAGCTTAGATGCTGGTGGGGGGCAGTATTTT. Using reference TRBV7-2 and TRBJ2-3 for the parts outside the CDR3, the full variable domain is GAGVSQSPSNKVTEKGKDVELRCDPISGHTALYWYRQSLGQGLEFLIYFQGNSAPDKSGLPSDRFSAERTGGSVSTLTIQRTQQEDSAVYLCASSLDAGGGQYFGPGTRLTVL.

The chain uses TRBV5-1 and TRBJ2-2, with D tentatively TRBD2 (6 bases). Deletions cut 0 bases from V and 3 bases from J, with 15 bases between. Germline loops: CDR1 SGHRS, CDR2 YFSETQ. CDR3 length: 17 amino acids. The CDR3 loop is CASSLARGRFDTGELFF. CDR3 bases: TGCGCCAGCAGCTTGGCCCGGGGGAGGTTTGACACCGGGGAGCTGTTTTTT.

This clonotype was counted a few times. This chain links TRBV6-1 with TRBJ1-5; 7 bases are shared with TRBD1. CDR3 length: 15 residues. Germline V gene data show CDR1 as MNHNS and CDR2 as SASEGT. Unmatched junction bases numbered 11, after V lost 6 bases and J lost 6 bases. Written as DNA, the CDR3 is TGTGCCAGCAGAGCAACGACAGGGAAGGGTCAGCCCCAGCATTTT. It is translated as CASRATTGKGQPQHF.

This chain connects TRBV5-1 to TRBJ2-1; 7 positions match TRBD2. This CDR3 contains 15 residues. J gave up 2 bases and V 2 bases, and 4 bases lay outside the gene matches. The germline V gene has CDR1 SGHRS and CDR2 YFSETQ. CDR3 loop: CASSLRTRPYNEQFF. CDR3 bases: TGCGCCAGCAGCTTACGGACTAGACCCTACAATGAGCAGTTCTTC.

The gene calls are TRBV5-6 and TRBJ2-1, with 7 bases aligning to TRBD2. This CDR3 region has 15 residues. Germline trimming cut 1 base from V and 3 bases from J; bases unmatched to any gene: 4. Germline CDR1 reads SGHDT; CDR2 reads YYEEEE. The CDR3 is CASSLWGGVYNEQFF. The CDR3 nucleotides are TGTGCCAGCAGCTTGTGGGGAGGGGTCTACAATGAGCAGTTCTTC.

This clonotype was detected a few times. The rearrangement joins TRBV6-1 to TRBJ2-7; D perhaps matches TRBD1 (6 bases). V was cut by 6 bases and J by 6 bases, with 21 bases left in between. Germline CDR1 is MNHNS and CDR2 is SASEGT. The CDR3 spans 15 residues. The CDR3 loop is CASRNRDLTFLEQYF. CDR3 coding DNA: TGTGCCAGCAGAAACAGGGATCTCACCTTCCTCGAGCAGTACTTC.

Written as DNA, the CDR3 is TGCGCCGGACTACGAACTAGTCGCGGGGAGACCCAGTACTTC. Its protein product is CAGLRTSRGETQYF. V gene TRBV10-2 combines with J gene TRBJ2-5; D might be TRBD2 (6 bases). Germline CDR1 reads WSHSY; CDR2 reads SAAADI. CDR3 length: 14 residues. Trimming left V 11 bases short and J 5 bases short, with 21 bases between.

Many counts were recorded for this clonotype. CDR3 sequence (DNA): TGTGCCAGCAGCTGGGGACACCCAAATTACGAGCAGTACTTC. This translates into CASSWGHPNYEQYF. The chain links TRBV7-2 to TRBJ2-7; D perhaps matches TRBD1 (6 bases). Germline CDR1 and CDR2: SGHTA and FQGNSA. The V end was cut by 4 bases, the J end by 4 bases, with 14 bases between. The CDR3 consists of 14 residues.

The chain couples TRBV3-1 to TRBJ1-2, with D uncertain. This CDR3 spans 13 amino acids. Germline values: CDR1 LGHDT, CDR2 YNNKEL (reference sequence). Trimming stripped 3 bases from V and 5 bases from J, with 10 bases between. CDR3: CASSHAEYYGYTF. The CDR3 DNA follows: TGTGCCAGCAGCCACGCAGAATATTATGGCTACACCTTC.

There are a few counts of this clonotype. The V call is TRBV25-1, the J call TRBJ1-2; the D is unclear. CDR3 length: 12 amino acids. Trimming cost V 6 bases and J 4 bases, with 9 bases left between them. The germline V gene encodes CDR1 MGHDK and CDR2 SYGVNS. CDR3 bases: TGTGCCAGCAGGGACGGACCCTATGGCTACACCTTC. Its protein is CASRDGPYGYTF.

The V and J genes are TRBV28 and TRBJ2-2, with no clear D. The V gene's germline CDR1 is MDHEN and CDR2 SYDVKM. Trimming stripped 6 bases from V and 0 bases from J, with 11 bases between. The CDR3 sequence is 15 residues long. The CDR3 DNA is TGTGCCAGCAGCGACGGCTTCGCGAACACCGGGGAGCTGTTTTTT. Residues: CASSDGFANTGELFF.

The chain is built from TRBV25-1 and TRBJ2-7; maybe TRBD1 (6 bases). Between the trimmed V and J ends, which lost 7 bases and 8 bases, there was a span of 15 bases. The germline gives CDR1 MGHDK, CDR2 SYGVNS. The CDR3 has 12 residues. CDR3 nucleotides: TGTGCCAGCAAACAGGGTAATAGTAAGCAGTACTTC. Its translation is CASKQGNSKQYF.

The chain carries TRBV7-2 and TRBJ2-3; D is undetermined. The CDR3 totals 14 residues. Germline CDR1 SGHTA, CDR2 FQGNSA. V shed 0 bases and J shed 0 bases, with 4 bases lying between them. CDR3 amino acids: CASSLAVSTDTQYF. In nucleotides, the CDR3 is TGTGCCAGCAGCTTAGCAGTTAGCACAGATACGCAGTATTTT.

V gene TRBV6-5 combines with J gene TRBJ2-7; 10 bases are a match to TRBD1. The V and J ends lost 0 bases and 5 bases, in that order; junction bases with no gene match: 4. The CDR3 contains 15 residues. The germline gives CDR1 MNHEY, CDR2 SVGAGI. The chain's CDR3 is CASSYSGTGDHEQYF. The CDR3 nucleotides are TGTGCCAGCAGTTACTCGGGGACAGGGGACCACGAGCAGTACTTC.

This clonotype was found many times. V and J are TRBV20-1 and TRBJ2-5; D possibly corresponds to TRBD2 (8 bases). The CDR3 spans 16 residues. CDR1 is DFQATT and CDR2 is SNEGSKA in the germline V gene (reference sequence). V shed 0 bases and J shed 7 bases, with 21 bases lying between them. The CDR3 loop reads CSARELSGGYRGTQYF. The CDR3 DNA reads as TGCAGTGCTAGAGAGCTAAGCGGGGGATACAGGGGGACCCAGTACTTC.